The T cell receptor beta chain under discussion was sequenced for a study of cytomegalovirus exposure and HLA in healthy donors. At the level of the study: HLA-typed donors were the source of about 85 million unique TCRs held in an early data release.

Whole-study results and caveats: A later analysis showed HLA-associated TCR beta chains outstripping equally common others in clonal expansion. According to an earlier analysis, most TCR beta V segments yielded productive rearrangements about 87% or about 30% of the time.

The CDR3 loop spans 15 amino acids. Germline CDR1 MGHRA, CDR2 YSYEKL. The V gene lost 4 bases and the J gene lost 4 bases, with 16 bases spanning the gap. Use of 60 Vbeta and 13 Jbeta primers characterized the PCR. The data were produced by immunoSEQ multiplex PCR, yet TCRdb's version contains in-frame clones alone and is incomplete. The table lists some 130,000 clones. On this clone: Its antigen is unidentified.

Material: PBMCs. The V gene is TRBV4-1, the J gene TRBJ1-2; no firm D call. The TCR originated in a woman aged 35 to 49 in good health and CMV-seronegative. CDR3 sequence (DNA): TGCGCCAGCAGCCGTCTATTTTCCACCCGCTATGGCTACACCTTC. Amino acids: CASSRLFSTRYGYTF.